A selection of T cell receptor beta chains follows, all from one sample in a study of patients and donors after allogeneic stem cell transplantation. TCRdb analysed the RT-PCR reads with MiXCR anew, one entry per CDR3 protein. The data show 150,000 to 200,000 distinct CDR3 sequences, approximately 28% seen once. The sequenced sample consisted of blood, either unsorted or a sorted T cell fraction (not recorded which). Receptor source: a human donor who was either an allogeneic HSCT recipient or a stem cell or donor lymphocyte infusion donor (not recorded which). It is not recorded whose cells these are; they may come from a transplant donor. The CDR3 runs from the conserved cysteine through the conserved F or W. The order of the fields is V gene, clone size, CDR3 protein. For some rows the clone size is stated as once, few or many, or as a class when expanded; others skip it.

TRBV9,many,CASSAVTRSPLHF
TRBV24-1,many,CATSYTDTQYF
TRBV5-1,.,CASSLSLWQPYNEQFF
TRBV27,.,CASSLTSGSFYNEQFF
TRBV20-1,.,CSASPQLTYEQYF
TRBV5-1,.,CASSLNDVSGNTIYF
TRBV30,.,CAWSVGGGPLAKNIQYF
TRBV28,many,CASSLLLNTEAFF
TRBV4-3,.,CASSQDPFDTSSYNEQFF
TRBV20-1,.,CSATGRQGREKLFF
TRBV18,few,CASSPQGASYTEAFF
TRBV20-1,.,CSAQLAGYYNEQFF
TRBV27,many,CASSPTQGIHTEAFF
TRBV24-1,.,CATSVGGSQETQYF
TRBV11-2,few,CASSPDRVWAFF
TRBV3-1,.,CASSPSGQANTGELFF
TRBV6-5,.,CASSYGTNQETQYF
TRBV2,few,CASSEIGTGEIGIGWNTIYF
TRBV7-9,few,CASSLRQTQYF
TRBV12-3/TRBV12-4,many,CASSEQGLNEKLFF
TRBV18,.,CASSSGPRNTEAFF
TRBV12-3/TRBV12-4,.,CASSFIASRNEQFF
TRBV6-5,few,CASSNRQGTGELFF
TRBV7-9,few,CASSFSGYEQYF
TRBV6-5,.,CASSHNYRGENEQYF
TRBV20-1,few,CSASEGVYGYTF
TRBV10-1,few,CASSGVTGRTGELFF
TRBV18,.,CASSLFERSTGELFF
TRBV19,.,CASMGYGYTF
TRBV4-1,.,CASSQASGEQYF
TRBV6-6,.,CASSQARGNYEQYF
TRBV5-4,.,CASSLNYNTGELFF
TRBV9,.,CASSTGTSGRYSEQFF
TRBV6-2/TRBV6-3,.,CASSSTFRGGNEQFF
TRBV7-6,.,CASSFVVGELFF
TRBV24-1,.,CATSDSPGQGAYGYTF
TRBV20-1,.,CSARASGRLNEQFF
TRBV3-1,many,CASSQLALYGYTF
TRBV5-6,.,CASSFPRTGESYTF
TRBV27,.,CASSRQGAHPGQPQHF
TRBV12-3/TRBV12-4,.,CASSFDIYYEQYF
TRBV29-1,.,CSVESGLSSTDTQYF
TRBV7-9,.,CASSPRWETQYF
TRBV29-1,many,CSVDPWDRAGYTF
TRBV18,.,CASSPRDSPNQPQHF
TRBV10-3,.,CAISESWETQYF
TRBV5-4,.,CASSQIAGNSYEQYF
TRBV20-1,.,CSASRDYGYTF
TRBV20-1,.,CSATLGQGLGEQYF
TRBV5-1,few,CASSSWRGQDVEAFF
TRBV20-1,few,CSAEGLAGEGQYF
TRBV29-1,.,CSVVASFETQYF